The 7 T cell receptor beta chains below were found in one sample sequenced in a study of shared clonotypes between healthy human individuals. Naive CD8 cells, CD45RO-negative and positively selected for CCR7, excluded terminally differentiated effector memory CD45RA+ cells. Sequencing used immunoSEQ multiplex PCR; TCRdb keeps in-frame clones, though not all of them. This table has over 2,000,000 clones, approximately 92% appearing once. Sequencing was done on a sample of naive CD8+ T cells from PBMCs. These receptors all come from a man aged 18 to 30 in good health. Some clones in this sample may be carry-over from other donors' samples.

The chain recombines TRBV4-3 with TRBJ2-2, with TRBD2 as a possible D gene (6 bases). In germline, CDR1 is LGHNA, CDR2 YSLEER. The V and J ends lost 4 bases and 6 bases respectively, with 21 bases between them. This CDR3 spans 17 amino acids. The CDR3 is CASSRAGFEVGSGELFF. CDR3 bases: TGCGCCAGCAGCCGGGCGGGGTTCGAAGTGGGATCCGGGGAGCTGTTTTTT.

The sample holds one count of this clone. The V call is TRBV29-1, the J call TRBJ2-1; 11 nucleotides agree with TRBD1. This CDR3 contains 13 residues. The trim removed 6 bases at V and 6 bases at J, leaving 4 bases unmatched. Germline values: CDR1 SQVTM, CDR2 ANQGSEA. The CDR3 here is CSVGDRGINEQFF. The CDR3 DNA reads as TGCAGCGTGGGGGACAGGGGGATCAATGAGCAGTTCTTC.

The J gene is TRBJ2-3, the V gene TRBV9, with D possibly TRBD2 on 6 matching bases. The V end was cut by 3 bases, the J end by 3 bases, with 14 bases between. The germline V gene has CDR1 SGDLS and CDR2 YYNGEE. CDR3 length equals 15 residues. The DNA for the CDR3 is TGTGCCAGCAGCGGGAGATGGGAGGAGACAGATACGCAGTATTTT. It specifies CASSGRWEETDTQYF.

The gene calls are TRBV29-1 and TRBJ1-2; 12 bases are shared with TRBD1. There are 17 residues in the CDR3. V was clipped by 2 bases and J by 5 bases; unmatched bases: 12. CDR1 and CDR2 (germline): SQVTM, ANQGSEA. The chain's CDR3 is CSVELGGQGASWYGYTF. The CDR3 coding sequence is TGCAGCGTTGAATTAGGGGGACAGGGGGCATCTTGGTATGGCTACACCTTC.

This chain connects TRBV9 to TRBJ1-2, with D perhaps TRBD1 (5 bases). V gave up 0 bases and J gave up 3 bases, with 15 bases separating them. Per germline, CDR1 SGDLS and CDR2 YYNGEE. The length of the CDR3 is 16 residues. CDR3 loop: CASSVDDSLSDYGYTF. The DNA of the CDR3 is TGTGCCAGCAGCGTAGATGACAGCCTCTCCGACTATGGCTACACCTTC.

This sequence joins TRBV7-9 and TRBJ2-1; no clear D gene. Germline V CDR1 and CDR2: SEHNR, FQNEAQ (reference sequence). The V end lost 4 bases, the J end lost 0 bases, and 13 bases lay between the germline ends. This CDR3 has 16 amino acids. The CDR3 DNA is TGTGCCAGCAGCTCCCGGGCAGCCATCTCCTACAATGAGCAGTTCTTC. This translates into CASSSRAAISYNEQFF.

J is TRBJ2-2 and V is TRBV15; possibly TRBD2 for D (5 bases). Trimming shortened V by 5 bases and J by 1 base, and 14 bases separated the two germline ends. Germline V gene lookup returns CDR1 LNHNV and CDR2 YYDKDF (reference sequence). The CDR3 covers 16 residues. This CDR3 reads CATSDGEGLNTGELFF. CDR3 DNA sequence: TGTGCCACCAGCGATGGTGAGGGCCTGAACACCGGGGAGCTGTTTTTT.